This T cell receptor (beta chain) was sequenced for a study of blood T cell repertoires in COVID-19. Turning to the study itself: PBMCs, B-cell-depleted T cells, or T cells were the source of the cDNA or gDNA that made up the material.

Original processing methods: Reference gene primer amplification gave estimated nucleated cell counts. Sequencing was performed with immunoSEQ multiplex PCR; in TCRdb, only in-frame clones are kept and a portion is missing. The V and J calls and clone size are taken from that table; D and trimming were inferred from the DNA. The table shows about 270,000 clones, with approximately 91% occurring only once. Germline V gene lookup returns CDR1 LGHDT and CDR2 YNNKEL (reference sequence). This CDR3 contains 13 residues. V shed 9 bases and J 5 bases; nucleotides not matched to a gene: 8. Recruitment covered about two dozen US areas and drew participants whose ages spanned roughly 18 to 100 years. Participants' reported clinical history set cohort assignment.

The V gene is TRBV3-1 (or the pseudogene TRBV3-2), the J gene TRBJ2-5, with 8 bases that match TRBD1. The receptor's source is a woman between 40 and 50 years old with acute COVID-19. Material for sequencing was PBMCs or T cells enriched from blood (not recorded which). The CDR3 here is CARARGPRETQYF. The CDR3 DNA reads TGTGCCAGAGCCAGGGGGCCCAGGGAGACCCAGTACTTC.